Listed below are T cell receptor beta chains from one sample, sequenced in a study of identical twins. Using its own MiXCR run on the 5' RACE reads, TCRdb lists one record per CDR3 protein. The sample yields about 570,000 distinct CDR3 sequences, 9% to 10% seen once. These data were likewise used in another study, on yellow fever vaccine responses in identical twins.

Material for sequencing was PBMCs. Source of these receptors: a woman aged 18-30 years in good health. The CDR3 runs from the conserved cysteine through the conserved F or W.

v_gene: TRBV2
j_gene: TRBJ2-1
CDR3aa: CASRSDSRGYNEQFF

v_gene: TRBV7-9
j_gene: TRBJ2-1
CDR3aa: CASSLAGTNEQFF

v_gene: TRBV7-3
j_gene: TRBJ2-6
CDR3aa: CASRAGNWDSGANVLTF

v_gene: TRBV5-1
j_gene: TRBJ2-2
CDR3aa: CATGTGDTGELFF

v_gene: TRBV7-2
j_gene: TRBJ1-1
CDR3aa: CASSVRVGNTEAFF

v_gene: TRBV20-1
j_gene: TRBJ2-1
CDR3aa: CSARDRGLLENEQFF

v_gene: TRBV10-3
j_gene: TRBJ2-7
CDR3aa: CAISDAGWSYEQYF

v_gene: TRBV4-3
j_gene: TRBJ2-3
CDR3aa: CASSQVVTTSTDTQYF

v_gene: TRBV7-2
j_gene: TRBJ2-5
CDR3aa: CASSLEKAAMGTQYF

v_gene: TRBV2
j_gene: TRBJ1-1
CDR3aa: CASRGYTEAFF

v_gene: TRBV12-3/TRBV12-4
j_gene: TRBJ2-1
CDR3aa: CASSLSGGGVVYNEQFF

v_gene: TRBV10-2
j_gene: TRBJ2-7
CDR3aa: CASSDISAYEQYF

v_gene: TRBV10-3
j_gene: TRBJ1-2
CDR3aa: CALRSGDRVYGYTF

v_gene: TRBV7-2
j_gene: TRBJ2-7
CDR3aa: CASSLGRRQGMNEQYF

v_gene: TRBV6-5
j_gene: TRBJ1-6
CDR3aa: CASSYGTGVDNSPLHF

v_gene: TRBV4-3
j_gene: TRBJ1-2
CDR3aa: CASSQEGNYGYTF

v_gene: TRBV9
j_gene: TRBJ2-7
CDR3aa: CASSVAGLAGRYEQYF

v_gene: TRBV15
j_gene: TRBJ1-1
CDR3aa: CATSVRGAGTEAFF

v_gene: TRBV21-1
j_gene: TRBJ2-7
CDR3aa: CASSSKPSVVGGTLSSYEQYF

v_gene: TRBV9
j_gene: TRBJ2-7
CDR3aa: CASSVGWDRAHEQYF

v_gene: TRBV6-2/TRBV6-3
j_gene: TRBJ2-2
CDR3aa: CASRPTNRVNTGELFF

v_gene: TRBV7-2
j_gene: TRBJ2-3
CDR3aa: CASSLEVHRDTQYF

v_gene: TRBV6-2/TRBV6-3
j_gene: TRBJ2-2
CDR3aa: CASSYPRHIAGTGELFF

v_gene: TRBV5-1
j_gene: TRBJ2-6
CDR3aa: CASTPMTGAGANVLTF

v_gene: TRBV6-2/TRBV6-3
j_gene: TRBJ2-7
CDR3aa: CASSYLVRVRSYEQYF

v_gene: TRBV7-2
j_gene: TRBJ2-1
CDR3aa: CASSNRMGGGANEQFF

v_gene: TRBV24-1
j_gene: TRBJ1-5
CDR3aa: CATSDAGTGQHQPQHF

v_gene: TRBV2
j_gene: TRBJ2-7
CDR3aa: CAGRLAGSAEQYF

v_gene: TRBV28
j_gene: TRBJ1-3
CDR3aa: CASRTPGKNTIYF

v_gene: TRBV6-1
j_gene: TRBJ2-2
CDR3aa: CASSVGTYANTGELFF

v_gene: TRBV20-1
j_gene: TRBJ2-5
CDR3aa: CSARGGGNGETQYF

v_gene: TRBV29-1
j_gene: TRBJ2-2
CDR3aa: CSADWPGELFF

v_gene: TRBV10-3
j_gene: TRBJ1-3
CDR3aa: CATGTGGNTIYF

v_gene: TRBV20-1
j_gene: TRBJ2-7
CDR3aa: CSAPWTLSYEQYF

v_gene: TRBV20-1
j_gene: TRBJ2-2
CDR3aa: CSASSGTGNTGELFF

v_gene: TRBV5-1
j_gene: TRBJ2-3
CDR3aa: CASSSGTGGTDTQYF

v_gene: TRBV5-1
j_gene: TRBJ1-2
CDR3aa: CASSLGGTGANYGYTF